The 25 T cell receptor beta chains listed next were all sequenced from one sample in a study of T cells in Graves' hyperthyroidism and ophthalmopathy (dated by TCRdb to 2018 to 2020). The method was multiplex PCR. The reads were generated on an Illumina HiSeq 2000. TCR beta CDR3 regions were amplified from RNA transcripts. The TCR CDR3 was subjected to a first round of RT-PCR using the HTBI primer set and the Qiagen OneStep RT-PCR kit. Using fastp at Q25 and MiXCR, TCRdb reprocessed the public reads and kept productive beta chains. Rows with a matching CDR3 protein are joined into one entry that keeps the most common DNA and genes. Across this sample there are around 530,000 distinct CDR3 sequences, with roughly 15% seen only once. The ten biggest clones cover approximately 18% of the sample. Sample: blood. These receptors were taken from a woman between 18 and 29 years old with Graves' ophthalmopathy.

This clonotype came up a few times. V is TRBV2 and J is TRBJ2-5; TRBD2 is a possible D gene (6 bases). The germline gives CDR1 SNHLY, CDR2 FYNNEI. V lost 6 bases, J lost 1 base, and 9 bases lay in between. The CDR3 contains 13 residues. The CDR3 coding sequence is TGTGCCAGCAGAGGGGACTTCCAAGAGACCCAGTACTTC. It translates to CASRGDFQETQYF.

This clonotype was counted between two and nine times. The chain couples TRBV6-2 or TRBV6-3 to TRBJ2-7; 12 nucleotides match TRBD1. The junction had 13 bases not matched to a gene; V was cut back by 9 bases and J by 1 base. CDR3 length: 17 residues. Germline V gene lookup returns CDR1 MNHEY and CDR2 SVGEGT. The CDR3, as DNA: TGTGCCAGTAGCCCGGGACAGGGGGCGCGCATATCCTACGAGCAGTACTTC. Amino acid sequence: CASSPGQGARISYEQYF.

This clonotype came up many times. This may be a read error, as it is one base from a much larger clone. The chain couples TRBV6-2 or TRBV6-3 to TRBJ2-7; D is unresolved. V shed 4 bases and J shed 2 bases, with 3 bases lying between them. This CDR3 region has 11 residues. CDR1 is MNHEY and CDR2 is SVGEGT in the germline V gene. The DNA for the CDR3 is TGTGCCAGCAGTTGGACCTACGAGCAGTACTTC. Translated, it gives CASSWTYEQYF.

This clonotype appeared many times. This sequence joins TRBV7-3 and TRBJ2-1, with D unresolved. Trimming stripped 1 base from V and 6 bases from J, with 7 bases between. This CDR3 comprises 13 residues. Germline V lookup: CDR1 SGHTA, CDR2 FQGTGA. The CDR3 DNA follows: TGTGCCAGCAGCTTAAGACACCTCAATGAGCAGTTCTTC. This codes for CASSLRHLNEQFF.

There are a few counts of this clonotype. The chain couples TRBV24-1 to TRBJ2-2; possibly TRBD1 for D (5 bases). Per the germline V gene, CDR1 is KGHDR and CDR2 is SFDVKD. The CDR3 contains 15 residues. V lost 5 bases, J lost 6 bases, and 15 bases lay in between. DNA of the CDR3: TGTGCCACCAGTGTAGGAGTAGGGGTATCCGGGGAGCTGTTTTTT. Residues: CATSVGVGVSGELFF.

The chain joins TRBV30 to TRBJ2-7, with D possibly being TRBD1 or TRBD2 (6 bases each). The CDR3 consists of 13 residues. CDR1 is GTSNPN, CDR2 SVGIG, per germline (reference sequence). V was clipped by 5 bases and J by 7 bases, with 18 bases between them. The CDR3 bases are TGTGCCTGGGCCCCCTCGGGGGCGAGAGAGCAGTACTTC. Translating gives CAWAPSGAREQYF.

This clonotype was seen only a few times. This rearrangement joins TRBV6-1 to TRBJ2-5; D unresolved. This CDR3 has 12 residues. Germline assignment: CDR1 MNHNS and CDR2 SASEGT. V lost 7 bases and J 3 bases, leaving 9 bases between the germline ends. CDR3 DNA sequence: TGTGCCAGCACCCATCACGAAGAGACCCAGTACTTC. Translated, it gives CASTHHEETQYF.

The table lists this clonotype with many counts. V and J are TRBV3-1 and TRBJ2-5; 8 nucleotides agree with TRBD2. The CDR3 is 14 residues long. V shed 1 base, J shed 4 bases, and the junction held 2 bases outside the gene matches. Germline V gene sequence: CDR1 LGHDT, CDR2 YNNKEL (reference sequence). The CDR3 protein is CASSQVAGGETQYF. The CDR3 bases are TGTGCCAGCAGCCAAGTGGCGGGGGGAGAGACCCAGTACTTC.

The chain joins TRBV4-1 to TRBJ2-7; either TRBD1 or TRBD2 may supply D (5 bases each). The CDR3 is made up of 15 amino acids. Germline CDR1 is MGHRA and CDR2 is YSYEKL. Trimming removed 2 bases at V and 0 bases at J, with 11 bases between. CDR3 loop: CASSQSPGSSYEQYF. CDR3 in DNA: TGCGCCAGCAGCCAATCTCCAGGGAGCTCCTACGAGCAGTACTTC.

This clonotype has ten or more counts. V gene TRBV2 combines with J gene TRBJ1-4; 11 bases map to TRBD1. Germline assignment: CDR1 SNHLY and CDR2 FYNNEI. The ends lost 8 bases at V and 7 bases at J; junction bases unmatched: 9. The CDR3 spans 15 residues. CDR3 sequence: CASCGQGARSEKLFF. DNA of the CDR3: TGTGCCAGCTGCGGACAGGGGGCGCGGAGTGAAAAACTGTTTTTT. Together with reference TRBV2 and TRBJ1-4, the CDR3 gives the full variable domain: EPEVTQTPSHQVTQMGQEVILRCVPISNHLYFYWYRQILGQKVEFLVSFYNNEISEKSEIFDDQFSVERPDGSNFTLKIRSTKLEDSAMYFCASCGQGARSEKLFFGSGTQLSVL.

This clonotype was seen at least ten times. The chain carries TRBV6-1 and TRBJ1-1; D remains unclear. CDR3 length: 17 residues. Germline V gene lookup returns CDR1 MNHNS and CDR2 SASEGT. V lost 5 bases to trimming and J lost 1 base, with 20 bases between them. The CDR3 nucleotides read TGTGCCAGCAGTTATCTACACAGTTCCCTAAAGAACACTGAAGCTTTCTTT. Its protein is CASSYLHSSLKNTEAFF.

This clonotype was seen only a few times. The chain couples TRBV28 to TRBJ1-5; D unclear. Germline V gene sequence: CDR1 MDHEN, CDR2 SYDVKM. Deletions cut 6 bases from V and 3 bases from J, with 9 bases between. This CDR3 has 13 residues. The CDR3 DNA reads as TGTGCCAGCAGACCGGGTTTCAATCAGCCCCAGCATTTT. Translated: CASRPGFNQPQHF. Combining the CDR3 with reference TRBV28 and TRBJ1-5 gives the whole variable domain DVKVTQSSRYLVKRTGEKVFLECVQDMDHENMFWYRQDPGLGLRLIYFSYDVKMKEKGDIPEGYSVSREKKERFSLILESASTNQTSMYLCASRPGFNQPQHFGDGTRLSIL.

This clonotype was counted ten times or more. The CDR3 region has the DNA TGTGCCAGCAGCTCCACCCCGACGACGGAGAACACTGAAGCTTTCTTT. Its protein product is CASSSTPTTENTEAFF. V usage is TRBV13 and J usage is TRBJ1-1; D unclear. Germline CDR1 reads PRHDT; CDR2 reads FYEKMQ (reference sequence). This CDR3 contains 16 residues. Trimming cost V 4 bases and J 1 base, with 16 bases left between them.

This clonotype was counted ten times or more. This sequence joins TRBV28 and TRBJ2-4; 11 nucleotides align to TRBD2. Germline CDR1 is MDHEN and CDR2 is SYDVKM. CDR3 length: 14 residues. V was pared by 7 bases and J by 6 bases, with 5 bases of the junction left unmatched. DNA of the CDR3: TGTGCCAGCACCGGGACTAGCGGACGAAACATTCAGTACTTC. Translated: CASTGTSGRNIQYF.

This clonotype has more than one count but fewer than ten. The chain uses TRBV20-1 and TRBJ2-7; D unclear. CDR1 DFQATT and CDR2 SNEGSKA come from the germline V gene (reference sequence). This CDR3 is built from 13 residues. The germline V and J ends were trimmed by 3 bases and 3 bases, with 12 bases remaining between them. The CDR3 DNA follows: TGCAGTGCTAGTATCCCCGGCCTCTACGAGCAGTACTTC. This codes for CSASIPGLYEQYF.

This clonotype was seen repeatedly, ten times or more. This chain uses TRBV10-3 with TRBJ2-7; TRBD1 might be the D (5 bases). CDR3 length equals 14 residues. Germline CDR1 is ENHRY and CDR2 is SYGVKD. V lost 4 bases, J lost 0 bases, and 10 bases lay in between. The chain's CDR3 is CAISGRQSSYEQYF. The CDR3 nucleotides read TGTGCCATCAGTGGAAGACAGTCCTCCTACGAGCAGTACTTC.

A note on this clonotype: A much more abundant neighbour one base away suggests this may be a read error. It is likely a read error, because the conserved phenylalanine at the end of the CDR3 is missing. The CDR3 region is CASGFPEAFL. CDR3 sequence (DNA): TGTGCCAGCGGATTCCCTGAAGCTTTCCTT. The chain couples TRBV12-3 or TRBV12-4 to TRBJ1-1; D gene uncertain. This CDR3 spans 10 amino acids. V shed 8 bases and J shed 6 bases, with 7 bases lying between them.

The sample holds a few counts of this clonotype. The chain has TRBV5-5 and TRBJ1-1, with no clear D. This CDR3 comprises 14 residues. Trimming cost V 0 bases and J 5 bases, with 11 bases left between them. Looked up from germline, CDR1 is SGHKS and CDR2 is YYEKEE (reference sequence). The CDR3 loop reads CASSLGLRRTEAFF. CDR3 bases: TGTGCCAGCAGCTTGGGTCTCCGGAGGACTGAAGCTTTCTTT.

This clonotype occurred many times. The junction and the germline gene differ at one end; a read error may be behind it. This rearrangement joins TRBV4-1 to TRBJ2-1, with 8 bases lining up with TRBD2. This CDR3 is 17 amino acids long. The germline V gene has CDR1 MGHRA and CDR2 YSYEKL. CDR3 amino acids: CASSPPAGGGSFNEQFF. DNA of the CDR3: TGCGCCAGCAGCCCGCCGGCGGGGGGCGGGTCCTTCAATGAGCAGTTCTTC.

This clonotype was seen a handful of times. The rearrangement links TRBV6-1 to TRBJ2-1, with D tentatively TRBD1 (6 bases). CDR3 size: 12 residues. Germline assignment: CDR1 MNHNS and CDR2 SASEGT. Deletions cut 4 bases from V and 7 bases from J, with 8 bases between. CDR3: CASSVQGNEQFF. The CDR3 DNA sequence: TGTGCCAGCAGTGTACAGGGTAATGAGCAGTTCTTC.

This clonotype appeared a few times. V is TRBV7-9 and J is TRBJ2-1, with 14 bases lining up with TRBD2. With V trimmed by 11 bases and J by 1 base, 10 bases remained unmatched. This CDR3 is 17 amino acids long. CDR1 and CDR2 from the germline V gene are SEHNR and FQNEAQ (reference sequence). The CDR3 sequence: CAGQPGLAGESYNEQFF. The CDR3 bases are TGTGCCGGCCAACCGGGACTAGCGGGGGAATCCTACAATGAGCAGTTCTTC.

Concerning this clonotype itself: One junction end disagrees with the germline gene, perhaps due to a read error. The chain is built from TRBV28 and TRBJ2-5; 15 bases map to TRBD2. In germline, CDR1 is MDHEN, CDR2 SYDVKM. This CDR3 region has 18 residues. The CDR3 reads CASSSRTSGGGTQGTQYF. The CDR3 DNA follows: TGTGCCAGCAGTTCCCGGACTAGCGGGGGGGGAACCCAAGGGACCCAGTACTTC. The whole variable domain, remainder taken from reference TRBV28 and TRBJ2-5, is DVKVTQSSRYLVKRTGEKVFLECVQDMDHENMFWYRQDPGLGLRLIYFSYDVKMKEKGDIPEGYSVSREKKERFSLILESASTNQTSMYLCASSSRTSGGGTQGTQYFGPGTRLLVL.

This clonotype was counted ten times or more. The rearrangement links TRBV7-6 to TRBJ2-3; 7 bases are shared with TRBD2. The V and J ends lost 6 bases and 2 bases, in that order; junction bases with no gene match: 8. The CDR3 loop spans 15 amino acids. Per the germline V gene, CDR1 is SGHVS and CDR2 is FNYEAQ. This CDR3 is CASRGLISPTDTQYF. CDR3 DNA: TGTGCCAGCAGGGGACTAATATCGCCCACAGATACGCAGTATTTT.

This clonotype showed up many times. The rearrangement uses TRBV3-1 and TRBJ1-2; D uncertain. Trimming removed 3 bases from V and 0 bases from J, with 11 bases in between. This CDR3 has 15 amino acids. The germline CDR1 and CDR2 sequences are LGHDT and YNNKEL (reference sequence). The CDR3 sequence is CASSQSVAANYGYTF. CDR3 coding DNA: TGTGCCAGCAGCCAGAGCGTGGCGGCTAACTATGGCTACACCTTC.

The V gene is TRBV7-2, the J gene TRBJ2-2, with 7 positions matching TRBD2. V was pared by 2 bases and J by 7 bases, with 13 bases of the junction left unmatched. CDR3 length: 17 residues. Per germline, CDR1 SGHTA and CDR2 FQGNSA. The CDR3 nucleotides read TGTGCCAGCAGCTTAATCGCGGGAGTTAGATACGGCGGGGAGCTGTTTTTT. It translates to CASSLIAGVRYGGELFF. Drawing the rest from reference TRBV7-2 and TRBJ2-2, the complete variable domain is GAGVSQSPSNKVTEKGKDVELRCDPISGHTALYWYRQSLGQGLEFLIYFQGNSAPDKSGLPSDRFSAERTGGSVSTLTIQRTQQEDSAVYLCASSLIAGVRYGGELFFGEGSRLTVL.